One T cell receptor (beta chain) is described in this entry. The antigen is unknown. This entry is derived from a study of siplizumab effects on memory and regulatory T cells. General observations from the study: Naive T cells seemed more diverse than memory cells; they also seemed major alloresponse contributors.

The study assayed 75,000 to 100,000 TCR templates per sample. Sequencing was performed with immunoSEQ multiplex PCR; in TCRdb, only in-frame clones are kept and a portion is missing. The sample gives under 8,500 clones, just over 60% of which show up once; about 15% is in the top ten. Trimming took 5 bases from V and 7 from J, leaving 18 bases between them. The CDR3 runs to 14 residues. Germline values: CDR1 MGHDK, CDR2 SYGVNS. This receptor was obtained from a human donor in good health. Material: effector memory CD8+ T cells sorted from blood. Subset reported: unstimulated CD8+ effector memory T cells. This chain uses TRBV25-1 with TRBJ2-7; D is possibly TRBD1 or TRBD2 (5 bases each). Here the CDR3 reads CASSRDGFLAEQYF. The DNA for the CDR3 is TGTGCCAGCAGTCGGGACGGCTTCCTAGCTGAGCAGTACTTC.